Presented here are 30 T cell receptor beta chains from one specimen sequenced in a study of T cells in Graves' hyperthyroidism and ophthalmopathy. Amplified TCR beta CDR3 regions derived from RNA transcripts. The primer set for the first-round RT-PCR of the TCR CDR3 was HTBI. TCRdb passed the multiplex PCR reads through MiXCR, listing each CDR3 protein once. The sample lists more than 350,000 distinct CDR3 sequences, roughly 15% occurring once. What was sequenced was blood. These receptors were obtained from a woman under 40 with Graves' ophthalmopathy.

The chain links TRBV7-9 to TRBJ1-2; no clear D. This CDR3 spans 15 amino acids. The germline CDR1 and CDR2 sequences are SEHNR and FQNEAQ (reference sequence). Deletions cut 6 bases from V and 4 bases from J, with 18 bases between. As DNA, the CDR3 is TGTGCCAGCAGTGAAGCGAGTTTACTCCCCTATGGCTACACCTTC. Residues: CASSEASLLPYGYTF.

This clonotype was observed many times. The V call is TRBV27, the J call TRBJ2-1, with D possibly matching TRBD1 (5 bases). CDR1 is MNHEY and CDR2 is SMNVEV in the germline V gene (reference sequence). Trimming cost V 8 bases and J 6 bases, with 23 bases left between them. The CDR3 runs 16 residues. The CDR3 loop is CASGSLLGIGANEQFF. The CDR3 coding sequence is TGTGCCAGCGGGTCCTTACTGGGCATTGGGGCCAATGAGCAGTTCTTC.

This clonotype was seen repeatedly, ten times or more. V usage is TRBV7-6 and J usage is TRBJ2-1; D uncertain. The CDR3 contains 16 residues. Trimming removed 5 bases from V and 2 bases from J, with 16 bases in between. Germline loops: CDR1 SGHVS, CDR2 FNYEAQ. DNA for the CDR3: TGTGCCAGCAGCCGCCGTGAGTCCTGGACCTACAATGAGCAGTTCTTC. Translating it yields CASSRRESWTYNEQFF.

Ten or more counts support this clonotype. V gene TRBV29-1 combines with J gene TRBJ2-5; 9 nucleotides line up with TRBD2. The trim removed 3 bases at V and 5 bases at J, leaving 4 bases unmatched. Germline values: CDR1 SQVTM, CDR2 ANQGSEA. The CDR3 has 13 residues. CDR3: CSVDLAGRETQYF. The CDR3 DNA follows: TGCAGCGTTGACCTAGCGGGGAGGGAGACCCAGTACTTC.

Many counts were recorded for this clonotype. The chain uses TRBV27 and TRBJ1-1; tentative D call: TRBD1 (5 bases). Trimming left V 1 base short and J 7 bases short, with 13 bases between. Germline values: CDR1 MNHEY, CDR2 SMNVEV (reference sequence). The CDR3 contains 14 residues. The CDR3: CASSLFGRENEAFF. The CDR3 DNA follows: TGTGCCAGCAGTTTATTCGGCAGGGAGAATGAAGCTTTCTTT.

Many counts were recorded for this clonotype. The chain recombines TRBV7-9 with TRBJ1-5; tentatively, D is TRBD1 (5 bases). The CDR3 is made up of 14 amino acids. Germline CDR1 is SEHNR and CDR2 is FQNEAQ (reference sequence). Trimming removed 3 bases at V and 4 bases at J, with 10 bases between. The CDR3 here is CASSFGGPNQPQHF. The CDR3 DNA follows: TGTGCCAGCAGCTTCGGGGGTCCGAATCAGCCCCAGCATTTT.

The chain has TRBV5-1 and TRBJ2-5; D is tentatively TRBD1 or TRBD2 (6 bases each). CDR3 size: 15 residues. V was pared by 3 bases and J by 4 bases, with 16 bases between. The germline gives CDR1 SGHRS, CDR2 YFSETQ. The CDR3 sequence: CASSSDWGAGETQYF. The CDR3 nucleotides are TGCGCCAGCAGCTCGGATTGGGGGGCCGGAGAGACCCAGTACTTC.

In DNA form, the CDR3 reads TGTGCCAGCAGCCGTTCCCTCGATTCACCCCTCCACTTT. Translation: CASSRSLDSPLHF. This chain joins TRBV7-3 and TRBJ1-6; D is uncertain. Germline loops: CDR1 SGHTA, CDR2 FQGTGA. Trimming took off 5 bases at V and 8 bases at J, with 10 bases between the two ends. The CDR3 runs to 13 residues.

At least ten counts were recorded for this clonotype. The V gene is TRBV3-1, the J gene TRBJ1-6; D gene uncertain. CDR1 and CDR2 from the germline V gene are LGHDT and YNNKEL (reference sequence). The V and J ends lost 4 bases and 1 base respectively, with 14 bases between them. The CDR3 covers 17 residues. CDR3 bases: TGTGCCAGCAGCCGTGACCATCGCGGTTCCTATAATTCACCCCTCCACTTT. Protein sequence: CASSRDHRGSYNSPLHF.

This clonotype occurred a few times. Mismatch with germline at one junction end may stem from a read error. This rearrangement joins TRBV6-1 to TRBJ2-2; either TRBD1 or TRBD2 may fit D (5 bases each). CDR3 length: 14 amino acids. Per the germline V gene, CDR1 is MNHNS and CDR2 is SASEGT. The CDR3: CASTRRADTGELSF. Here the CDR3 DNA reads TGTGCCAGCACTCGCAGGGCCGACACCGGGGAGCTGTCTTTT.

The CDR3 is CATSRDQASGREQYF. In DNA form, the CDR3 reads TGTGCCACCAGCAGAGATCAGGCTAGCGGGAGAGAGCAGTACTTC. J is TRBJ2-5 and V is TRBV15; 10 bases map to TRBD2. The CDR3 has 15 residues. Germline-derived CDR1 and CDR2 are LNHNV and YYDKDF (reference sequence). V was clipped by 0 bases and J by 11 bases; unmatched bases: 9.

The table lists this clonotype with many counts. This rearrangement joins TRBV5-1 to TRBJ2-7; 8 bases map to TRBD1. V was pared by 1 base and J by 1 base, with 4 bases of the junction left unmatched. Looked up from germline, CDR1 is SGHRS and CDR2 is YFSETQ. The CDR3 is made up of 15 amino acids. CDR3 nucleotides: TGCGCCAGCAGCTTGTTAGGACAGGGATCCTACGAGCAGTACTTC. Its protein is CASSLLGQGSYEQYF.

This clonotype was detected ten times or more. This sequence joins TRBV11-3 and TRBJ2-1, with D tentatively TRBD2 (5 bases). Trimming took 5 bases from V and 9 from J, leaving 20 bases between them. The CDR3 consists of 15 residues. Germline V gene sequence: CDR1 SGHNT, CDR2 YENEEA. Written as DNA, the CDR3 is TGTGCCAGCAGCCTCACTAGTTTAGCGACGTTTGAGCAGTTCTTC. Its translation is CASSLTSLATFEQFF.

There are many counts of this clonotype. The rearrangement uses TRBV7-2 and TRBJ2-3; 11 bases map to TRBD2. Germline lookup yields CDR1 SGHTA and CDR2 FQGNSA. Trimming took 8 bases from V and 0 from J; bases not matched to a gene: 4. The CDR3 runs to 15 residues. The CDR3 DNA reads TGTGCCAGCTCACGGACTAGCGGGAGCACAGATACGCAGTATTTT. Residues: CASSRTSGSTDTQYF.

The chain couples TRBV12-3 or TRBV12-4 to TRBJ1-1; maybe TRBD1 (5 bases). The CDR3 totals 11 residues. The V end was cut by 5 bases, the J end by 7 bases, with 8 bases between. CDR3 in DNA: TGTGCCAGCAGTCGACAGTTTGAAGCTTTCTTT. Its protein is CASSRQFEAFF.

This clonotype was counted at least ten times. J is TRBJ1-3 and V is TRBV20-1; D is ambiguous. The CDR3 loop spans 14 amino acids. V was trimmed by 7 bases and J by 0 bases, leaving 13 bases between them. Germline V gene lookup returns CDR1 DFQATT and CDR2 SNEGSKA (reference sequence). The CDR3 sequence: CSVVSGISGNTIYF. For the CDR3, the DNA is TGCAGTGTCGTAAGTGGTATCTCTGGAAACACCATATATTTT.

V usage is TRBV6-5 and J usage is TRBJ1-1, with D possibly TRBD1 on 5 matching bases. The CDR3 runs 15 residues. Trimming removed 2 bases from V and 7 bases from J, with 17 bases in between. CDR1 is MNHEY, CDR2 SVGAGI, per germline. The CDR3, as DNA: TGTGCCAGCAGTTACGGGGGGGGGACCCTCGGTGAAGCTTTCTTT. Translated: CASSYGGGTLGEAFF.

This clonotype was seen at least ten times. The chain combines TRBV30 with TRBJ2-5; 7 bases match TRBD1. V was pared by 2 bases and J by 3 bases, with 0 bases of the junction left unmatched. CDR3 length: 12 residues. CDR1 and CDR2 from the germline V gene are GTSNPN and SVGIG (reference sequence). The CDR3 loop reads CAWSTGEETQYF. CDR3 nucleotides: TGTGCCTGGAGTACAGGGGAAGAGACCCAGTACTTC. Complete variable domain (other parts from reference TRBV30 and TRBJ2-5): SQTIHQWPATLVQPVGSPLSLECTVEGTSNPNLYWYRQAAGRGLQLLFYSVGIGQISSEVPQNLSASRPQDRQFILSSKKLLLSDSGFYLCAWSTGEETQYFGPGTRLLVL.

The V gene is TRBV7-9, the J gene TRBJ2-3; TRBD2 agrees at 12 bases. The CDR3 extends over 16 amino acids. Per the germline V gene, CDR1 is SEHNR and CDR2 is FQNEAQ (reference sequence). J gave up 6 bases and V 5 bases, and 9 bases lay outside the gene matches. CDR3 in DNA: TGTGCCAGCAGCGGATGGCTAGCGGGGGGGCCGGATACGCAGTATTTT. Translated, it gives CASSGWLAGGPDTQYF.

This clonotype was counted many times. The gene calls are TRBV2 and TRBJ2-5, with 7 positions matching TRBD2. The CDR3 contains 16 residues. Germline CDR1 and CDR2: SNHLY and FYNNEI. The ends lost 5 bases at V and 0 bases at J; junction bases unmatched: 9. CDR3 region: CASSSLGTTNQETQYF. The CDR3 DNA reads TGTGCCAGCAGTTCCCTCGGGACTACCAACCAAGAGACCCAGTACTTC.

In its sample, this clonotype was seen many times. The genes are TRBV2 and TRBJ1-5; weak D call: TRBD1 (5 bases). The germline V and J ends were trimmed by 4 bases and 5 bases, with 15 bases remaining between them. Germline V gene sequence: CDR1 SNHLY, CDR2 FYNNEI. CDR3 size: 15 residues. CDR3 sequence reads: CASSVGTRDYQPQHF. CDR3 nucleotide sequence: TGTGCCAGCAGTGTAGGGACCCGGGACTATCAGCCCCAGCATTTT.

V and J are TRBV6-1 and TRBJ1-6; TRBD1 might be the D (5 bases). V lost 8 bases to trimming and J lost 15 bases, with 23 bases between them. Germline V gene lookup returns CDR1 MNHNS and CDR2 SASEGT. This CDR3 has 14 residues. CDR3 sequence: CASGATALGSGLHF. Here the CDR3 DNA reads TGTGCCAGCGGAGCGACAGCTCTTGGTTCCGGCCTCCACTTT.

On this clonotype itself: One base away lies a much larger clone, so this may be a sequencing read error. CDR3: CASSRIGGNYGYTF. CDR3 DNA: TGTGCCAGCAGTCGGATCGGGGGCAACTATGGCTACACCTTC. This chain joins TRBV28 and TRBJ1-2, with a possible D match to TRBD1 (6 bases). Germline V gene lookup returns CDR1 MDHEN and CDR2 SYDVKM. The V gene lost 5 bases and the J gene lost 2 bases, with 12 bases spanning the gap. The CDR3 runs to 14 residues.

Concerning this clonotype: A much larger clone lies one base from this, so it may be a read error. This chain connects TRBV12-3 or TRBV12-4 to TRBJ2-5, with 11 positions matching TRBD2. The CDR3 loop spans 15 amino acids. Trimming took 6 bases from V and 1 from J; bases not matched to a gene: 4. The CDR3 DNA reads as TGTGCCAGCAGCCCTAGCGGGGGGAGCCAAGAGACCCAGTACTTC. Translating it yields CASSPSGGSQETQYF.

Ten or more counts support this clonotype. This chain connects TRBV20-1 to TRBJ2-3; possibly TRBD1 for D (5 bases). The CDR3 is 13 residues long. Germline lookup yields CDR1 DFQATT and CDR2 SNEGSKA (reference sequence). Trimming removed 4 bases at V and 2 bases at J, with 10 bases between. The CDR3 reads CSAMGLYTDTQYF. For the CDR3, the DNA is TGCAGTGCTATGGGGCTTTACACAGATACGCAGTATTTT.

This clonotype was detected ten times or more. Here the CDR3 DNA reads TGTGCCAGCAGCCGATCGGGACAGGCTAACACCGGGGAGCTGTTTTTT. It translates to CASSRSGQANTGELFF. This sequence joins TRBV3-1 and TRBJ2-2; TRBD1 matches 8 bases. Germline V gene lookup returns CDR1 LGHDT and CDR2 YNNKEL (reference sequence). CDR3 length: 16 amino acids. J was trimmed by 2 bases and V by 4 bases; bases with no gene match: 6.

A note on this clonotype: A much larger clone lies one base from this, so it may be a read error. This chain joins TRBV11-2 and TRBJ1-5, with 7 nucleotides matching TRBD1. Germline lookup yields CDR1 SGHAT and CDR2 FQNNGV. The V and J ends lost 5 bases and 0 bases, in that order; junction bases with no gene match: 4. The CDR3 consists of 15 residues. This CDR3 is CASSHTGDSNQPQHF. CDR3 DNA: TGTGCCAGCAGCCATACAGGGGATAGCAATCAGCCCCAGCATTTT.

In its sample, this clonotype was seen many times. CDR3 DNA: TGTGCCAGCAGTTTACTTGGACATAGTCCTGGAAACACCATATATTTT. This sequence encodes CASSLLGHSPGNTIYF. The chain couples TRBV12-3 or TRBV12-4 to TRBJ1-3, with D possibly being TRBD1 (5 bases). Trimming pared 2 bases from V and 2 bases from J, leaving 13 bases between. The CDR3 covers 16 residues.

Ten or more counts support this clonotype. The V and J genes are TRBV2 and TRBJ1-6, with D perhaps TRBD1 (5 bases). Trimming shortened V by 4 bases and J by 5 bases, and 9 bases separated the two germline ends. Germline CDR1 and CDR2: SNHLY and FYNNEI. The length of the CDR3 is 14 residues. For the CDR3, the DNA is TGTGCCAGCAGTGTTTTGACAGATAATTCACCCCTCCACTTT. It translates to CASSVLTDNSPLHF.

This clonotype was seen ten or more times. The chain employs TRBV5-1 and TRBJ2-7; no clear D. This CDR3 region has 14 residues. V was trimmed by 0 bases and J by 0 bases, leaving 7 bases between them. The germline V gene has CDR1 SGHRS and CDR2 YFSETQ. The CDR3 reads CASSLDQVSYEQYF. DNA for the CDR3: TGCGCCAGCAGCTTGGATCAGGTCTCCTACGAGCAGTACTTC. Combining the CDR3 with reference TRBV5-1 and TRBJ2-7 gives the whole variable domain KAGVTQTPRYLIKTRGQQVTLSCSPISGHRSVSWYQQTPGQGLQFLFEYFSETQRNKGNFPGRFSGRQFSNSRSEMNVSTLELGDSALYLCASSLDQVSYEQYFGPGTRLTVT.